The 19 T cell receptor beta chains below come from one sample, sequenced in a study of CD8 T cells in ankylosing spondylitis. Each CDR3 protein gets one entry after TCRdb re-called the 5' RACE reads with MiXCR. The table lists under 300,000 distinct CDR3 sequences, about 10% of them singletons. Sequencing was carried out using blood, either unsorted or a sorted T cell fraction (not recorded which). The receptors shown here come from a male donor with ankylosing spondylitis or in good health (not recorded which).

This clonotype was counted only a few times. The gene calls are TRBV12-3 or TRBV12-4 and TRBJ1-3; no firm D call. CDR3 length equals 14 residues. Between the trimmed V and J ends, which lost 6 bases and 1 base, there was a span of 10 bases. In DNA form, the CDR3 reads TGTGCCAGCAGCAGAGATTATTCTGGAAACACCATATATTTT. Amino acid sequence: CASSRDYSGNTIYF.

A word on this clonotype: This may stem from a read error, because a much larger clone lies one nucleotide away. The rearrangement links TRBV7-1 to TRBJ2-1; D gene uncertain. TRBV7-1 is given ORF status, its function remaining uncertain. The CDR3 totals 19 residues. With 2 bases removed from V and 0 bases from J, the gap between germline ends came to 20 bases. The CDR3 region has the DNA TGTGCCAGCAGCTCACTGATCCTCTCGACTGAGAGCTCCTACAATGAGCAGTTCTTC. Amino acids: CASSSLILSTESSYNEQFF.

This clonotype was seen a few times. The V call is TRBV11-2, the J call TRBJ2-7; 7 bases agree with TRBD2. Trimming removed 4 bases from V and 10 bases from J; junction bases left unmatched: 10. The CDR3 runs 13 residues. Germline V gene sequence: CDR1 SGHAT, CDR2 FQNNGV. The CDR3 nucleotides read TGTGCCAGCAGCTCCCAAGGACTAGTGGATCAGTACTTC. Translated: CASSSQGLVDQYF.

This clonotype was recorded many times. The chain is built from TRBV27 and TRBJ2-1, with TRBD1 as a possible D gene (6 bases). Germline CDR1 MNHEY, CDR2 SMNVEV (reference sequence). V was clipped by 8 bases and J by 8 bases, with 40 bases between them. The CDR3 is 21 amino acids. The CDR3 sequence: CASCQTGVRYSGGVRCYEQFF. CDR3 DNA: TGTGCCAGCTGCCAGACAGGCGTAAGATACTCCGGTGGTGTGAGGTGCTATGAGCAGTTCTTC.

This clonotype has at least ten counts. This rearrangement joins TRBV5-1 to TRBJ2-7, with 8 bases lining up with TRBD2. Per germline, CDR1 SGHRS and CDR2 YFSETQ. This CDR3 region has 12 residues. V was pared by 1 base and J by 6 bases, with 0 bases of the junction left unmatched. CDR3 protein: CASSLSGSEQYF. As DNA, the CDR3 is TGCGCCAGCAGCTTGAGCGGGAGCGAGCAGTACTTC.

V and J are TRBV7-6 and TRBJ1-5; 8 positions match TRBD1. Germline V lookup: CDR1 SGHVS, CDR2 FNYEAQ. CDR3 size: 16 residues. V shed 5 bases, J shed 6 bases, and the junction held 12 bases outside the gene matches. CDR3 sequence reads: CASSPFGQGSTQPQHF. The CDR3 DNA sequence: TGTGCCAGCAGCCCTTTTGGACAGGGATCGACTCAGCCCCAGCATTTT.

In this sample, this clonotype turned up many times. This sequence joins TRBV20-1 and TRBJ2-1, with TRBD2 matching over 8 bases. Germline CDR1 reads DFQATT; CDR2 reads SNEGSKA (reference sequence). The CDR3 is 15 residues long. V lost 0 bases, J lost 6 bases, and 7 bases stayed unmatched. CDR3 sequence: CSAREGSGSLNEQFF. The CDR3 DNA reads as TGCAGTGCTAGAGAAGGGAGCGGGAGCCTCAATGAGCAGTTCTTC.

This clonotype came up many times. The V call is TRBV28, the J call TRBJ1-2; 9 positions agree with TRBD1. The CDR3 sequence is 17 residues long. CDR1 MDHEN and CDR2 SYDVKM come from the germline V gene. V shed 4 bases and J 3 bases; nucleotides not matched to a gene: 12. The CDR3 bases are TGTGCCAGCAGTTCCCGATACAACAGGGGGCAGGACTATGGCTACACCTTC. Translating gives CASSSRYNRGQDYGYTF.

This clonotype has at least ten counts. The chain combines TRBV9 with TRBJ2-7, with TRBD2 matching over 12 bases. The CDR3 has 15 residues. Per germline, CDR1 SGDLS and CDR2 YYNGEE. V was clipped by 3 bases and J by 2 bases; unmatched bases: 3. The CDR3 coding sequence is TGTGCCAGCAGCGCTTCTAGCGGGGGGGCCTACGAGCAGTACTTC. This codes for CASSASSGGAYEQYF.

In this sample, this clonotype turned up many times. This chain joins TRBV20-1 and TRBJ2-3, with 7 bases identical to TRBD2. Germline loops: CDR1 DFQATT, CDR2 SNEGSKA (reference sequence). V gave up 6 bases and J gave up 4 bases; unmatched junction bases: 13. This CDR3 has 15 residues. The CDR3 nucleotides are TGCAGTGCCTCCTCACGGGAGGTGAGGGCAGATACGCAGTATTTT. It codes for CSASSREVRADTQYF.

This clonotype was found many times. This chain connects TRBV3-1 to TRBJ1-5; weak D call: TRBD1 (5 bases). The V end lost 0 bases, the J end lost 7 bases, and 7 bases lay between the germline ends. Germline CDR1 and CDR2: LGHDT and YNNKEL (reference sequence). The CDR3 has 13 amino acids. The CDR3 DNA reads TGTGCCAGCAGCCAAGACGGGGGACAGCCCCAGCATTTT. This encodes CASSQDGGQPQHF.

This clonotype was recorded many times. This chain links TRBV10-3 with TRBJ2-1; D is possibly TRBD2 (5 bases). The germline CDR1 and CDR2 sequences are ENHRY and SYGVKD. V lost 3 bases to trimming and J lost 12 bases, with 12 bases between them. This CDR3 region has 12 residues. DNA of the CDR3: TGTGCCATCAGTGACTTACTAGTCGGGCAGTTCTTC. Its translation: CAISDLLVGQFF.

This clonotype was seen ten or more times. In nucleotides, the CDR3 is TGTGCCAGCAGCCCACTCACCGGGGAGCTGTTTTTT. This encodes CASSPLTGELFF. The chain couples TRBV6-5 to TRBJ2-2, with D unresolved. Trimming pared 6 bases from V and 4 bases from J, leaving 6 bases between. From germline, CDR1 is MNHEY and CDR2 SVGAGI. The CDR3 runs to 12 residues.

This chain uses TRBV7-2 with TRBJ1-5; perhaps TRBD1 as D (5 bases). V lost 1 base to trimming and J lost 9 bases, with 16 bases between them. This CDR3 is built from 15 residues. Germline values: CDR1 SGHTA, CDR2 FQGNSA. DNA of the CDR3: TGTGCCAGCAGCTTAGGGGGGGGAGGCTCGGGGCCCCAGCATTTT. It translates to CASSLGGGGSGPQHF.

This clonotype showed up many times. The V call is TRBV5-1, the J call TRBJ2-3; D perhaps matches TRBD2 (5 bases). CDR3 size: 22 residues. V was clipped by 3 bases and J by 2 bases, with 34 bases between them. CDR1 and CDR2 (germline): SGHRS, YFSETQ. CDR3 in amino acids: CASSWELVSSLDCCSTTDTQYF. CDR3 nucleotides: TGCGCCAGCAGCTGGGAGCTTGTTAGCAGCTTGGACTGTTGCTCCACCACAGATACGCAGTATTTT.

Ten or more counts support this clonotype. This chain joins TRBV5-1 and TRBJ1-1; 8 nucleotides line up with TRBD1. The V and J ends lost 0 bases and 9 bases, in that order; junction bases with no gene match: 13. This CDR3 has 16 residues. The V gene's germline CDR1 is SGHRS and CDR2 YFSETQ. The CDR3 DNA is TGCGCCAGCAGCTTGGACCGTACAGGGGGGTTAGGGAAAGCTTTCTTT. Amino acid sequence: CASSLDRTGGLGKAFF. The full variable domain, rest sourced from reference TRBV5-1 and TRBJ1-1, is KAGVTQTPRYLIKTRGQQVTLSCSPISGHRSVSWYQQTPGQGLQFLFEYFSETQRNKGNFPGRFSGRQFSNSRSEMNVSTLELGDSALYLCASSLDRTGGLGKAFFGQGTRLTVV.

This clonotype has a handful of counts. The chain employs TRBV5-5 and TRBJ1-5, with no clear D. CDR1 is SGHKS, CDR2 YYEKEE, per germline (reference sequence). The CDR3 contains 13 residues. V lost 2 bases and J lost 9, with 12 bases in between. CDR3 loop: CASSFNSMRPQHF. The CDR3, as DNA: TGTGCCAGCAGCTTTAACTCTATGAGGCCCCAGCATTTT.

Ten or more counts support this clonotype. The V call is TRBV5-1, the J call TRBJ1-5; TRBD1 is a possible D gene (5 bases). This CDR3 contains 14 residues. The V end lost 0 bases, the J end lost 9 bases, and 13 bases lay between the germline ends. Germline assignment: CDR1 SGHRS and CDR2 YFSETQ. CDR3 DNA sequence: TGCGCCAGCAGCTTGGGTGGACAAACAGGGCCCCAGCATTTT. This gives the protein CASSLGGQTGPQHF.

This clonotype was seen ten or more times. The V gene is TRBV4-1, the J gene TRBJ2-2, with unresolved D. Trimming shortened V by 0 bases and J by 4 bases, and 6 bases separated the two germline ends. The germline CDR1 and CDR2 sequences are MGHRA and YSYEKL. This CDR3 contains 14 residues. The CDR3 DNA is TGCGCCAGCAGCCAAGAATTCTTCACCGGGGAGCTGTTTTTT. Its protein is CASSQEFFTGELFF.